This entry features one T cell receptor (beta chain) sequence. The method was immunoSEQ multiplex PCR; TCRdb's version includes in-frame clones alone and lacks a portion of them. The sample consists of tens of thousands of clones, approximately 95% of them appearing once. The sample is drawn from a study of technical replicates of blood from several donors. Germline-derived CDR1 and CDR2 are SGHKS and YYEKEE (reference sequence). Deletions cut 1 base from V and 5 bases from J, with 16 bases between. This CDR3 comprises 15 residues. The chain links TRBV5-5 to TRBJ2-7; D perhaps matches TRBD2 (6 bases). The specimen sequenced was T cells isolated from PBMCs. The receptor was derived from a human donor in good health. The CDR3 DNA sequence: TGTGCCAGCAGCTTGACTCTAGCGAAGATCGACGAGCAGTACTTC. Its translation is CASSLTLAKIDEQYF. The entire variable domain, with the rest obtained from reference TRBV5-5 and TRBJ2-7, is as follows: DAGVTQSPTHLIKTRGQQVTLRCSPISGHKSVSWYQQVLGQGPQFIFQYYEKEERGRGNFPDRFSARQFPNYSSELNVNALLLGDSALYLCASSLTLAKIDEQYFGPGTRLTVT.